This T cell receptor beta chain was identified in a study of technical replicates of blood from several donors. Clones were sequenced by immunoSEQ multiplex PCR, and TCRdb holds only the in-frame ones, with some missing. The table has some 31,000 clones, over 85% seen once. Sequenced: PBMCs. This TCR was sampled from a human donor in good health. Some clones in this sample may be carry-over from other donors' samples.

The CDR3 sequence: CASSDNRGRQETQYF. CDR3 coding DNA: TGCGCCAGCAGCGACAACAGGGGCAGGCAAGAGACCCAGTACTTC. The chain couples TRBV5-1 to TRBJ2-5, with 7 positions matching TRBD1. V gave up 4 bases and J gave up 2 bases; unmatched junction bases: 8. The CDR3 is 15 amino acids. In germline, CDR1 is SGHRS, CDR2 YFSETQ.